One and the same sample provided the 23 T cell receptor beta chains below, sequenced in a study of graft-versus-host responses after intestinal transplantation. Produced via immunoSEQ multiplex PCR; TCRdb's table is partial and in-frame only. The table shows about 85,000 clones, with approximately 90% occurring only once. These receptors' antigens are unknown. Sample: unstimulated CD8+ T cells sorted from spleen or lymph node cells, taken before transplant. Receptors were obtained from a human donor who was the organ donor for an intestinal transplant.

The V and J genes are TRBV5-1 and TRBJ1-2; 7 bases map to TRBD1. Germline V gene lookup returns CDR1 SGHRS and CDR2 YFSETQ. The ends lost 5 bases at V and 7 bases at J; junction bases unmatched: 8. The CDR3 has 13 residues. The CDR3 DNA is TGCGCCAGCAGGCCTTTGACAGGGTTTGGCTACACCTTC. Protein sequence: CASRPLTGFGYTF. The complete variable domain, with remaining parts taken from reference TRBV5-1 and TRBJ1-2, reads KAGVTQTPRYLIKTRGQQVTLSCSPISGHRSVSWYQQTPGQGLQFLFEYFSETQRNKGNFPGRFSGRQFSNSRSEMNVSTLELGDSALYLCASRPLTGFGYTFGSGTRLTVV.

This clone has a handful of counts. The genes are TRBV18 and TRBJ2-1; D is unresolved. Germline V gives CDR1 KGHSH, CDR2 LQKENI. This CDR3 has 14 residues. V dropped 3 bases and J dropped 3 bases, with 9 bases sitting between them. The CDR3 DNA follows: TGTGCCAGCTCACCGTACTCGAACTACAATGAGCAGTTCTTC. Its protein is CASSPYSNYNEQFF.

This chain connects TRBV29-1 to TRBJ2-5; D unclear. V dropped 3 bases and J dropped 2 bases, with 13 bases sitting between them. The CDR3 covers 14 residues. The germline gives CDR1 SQVTM, CDR2 ANQGSEA. The CDR3 protein is CSVEITEMQETQYF. CDR3 coding DNA: TGCAGCGTTGAGATTACAGAAATGCAAGAGACCCAGTACTTC.

J is TRBJ2-7 and V is TRBV4-1; TRBD2 might be the D (6 bases). The CDR3 consists of 18 residues. Germline loops: CDR1 MGHRA, CDR2 YSYEKL. V lost 4 bases and J 0 bases, leaving 22 bases between the germline ends. The DNA of the CDR3 is TGCGCCAGCAGCCCAGGCAGGCTAGCGATACTACACTCCTACGAGCAGTACTTC. Translated: CASSPGRLAILHSYEQYF.

The chain carries TRBV11-2 and TRBJ2-1; the match to TRBD2 covers 13 bases. J gave up 8 bases and V 1 base, and 2 bases lay outside the gene matches. The CDR3 spans 15 residues. Germline V gives CDR1 SGHAT, CDR2 FQNNGV. The CDR3 reads CASSLGTSGSDEQFF. Here the CDR3 DNA reads TGTGCCAGCAGCTTAGGGACTAGCGGGAGCGATGAGCAGTTCTTC.

In this sample, this clone turned up once. The chain links TRBV7-9 to TRBJ2-1; TRBD2 matches at 8 bases. This CDR3 is built from 16 residues. Germline V gives CDR1 SEHNR, CDR2 FQNEAQ (reference sequence). J lost 9 bases, V lost 5 bases, and 15 bases had no gene match. CDR3 residues: CASSPGVAGTYGEQFF. CDR3 nucleotide sequence: TGTGCCAGCAGCCCCGGGGTAGCGGGGACTTATGGTGAGCAGTTCTTC.

V usage is TRBV5-5 and J usage is TRBJ2-2; TRBD1 or TRBD2 may be the D gene (6 bases each). Trimming stripped 0 bases from V and 13 bases from J, with 16 bases between. CDR3 length: 14 amino acids. The V gene's germline CDR1 is SGHKS and CDR2 YYEKEE (reference sequence). The chain's CDR3 is CASSLAEGGMVLFF. CDR3 nucleotides: TGTGCCAGCAGCTTGGCCGAGGGGGGAATGGTGCTGTTTTTT. Using reference TRBV5-5 and TRBJ2-2 for the parts outside the CDR3, the full variable domain is DAGVTQSPTHLIKTRGQQVTLRCSPISGHKSVSWYQQVLGQGPQFIFQYYEKEERGRGNFPDRFSARQFPNYSSELNVNALLLGDSALYLCASSLAEGGMVLFFGEGSRLTVL.

This chain uses TRBV10-1 with TRBJ2-6; possibly TRBD1 for D (5 bases). This CDR3 is built from 14 residues. Between the trimmed V and J ends, which lost 6 bases and 4 bases, there was a span of 10 bases. CDR1 and CDR2 from the germline V gene are WNHNN and SYGVQD (reference sequence). CDR3 region: CASSAGKGANVLTF. The CDR3 DNA reads TGCGCCAGCAGCGCAGGGAAGGGGGCCAACGTCCTGACTTTC.

The rearrangement links TRBV19 to TRBJ1-1; possible D gene TRBD1, 6 bases. The CDR3 spans 14 residues. Trimming took off 7 bases at V and 5 bases at J, with 17 bases between the two ends. In germline, CDR1 is LNHDA, CDR2 SQIVND (reference sequence). The CDR3 DNA is TGTGCCAGTACCGTCAGCAGGGGCTGGACTGAAGCTTTCTTT. Residues: CASTVSRGWTEAFF.

The V and J genes are TRBV6-5 and TRBJ1-6, with no clear D. The V and J ends lost 2 bases and 8 bases respectively, with 10 bases between them. The length of the CDR3 is 14 residues. Germline values: CDR1 MNHEY, CDR2 SVGAGI. The CDR3 loop is CASSYGESYSPLHF. CDR3 sequence (DNA): TGTGCCAGCAGTTACGGGGAATCTTATTCACCCCTCCACTTT.

The rearrangement joins TRBV2 to TRBJ2-7; 9 bases map to TRBD1. Germline CDR1 is SNHLY and CDR2 is FYNNEI. The CDR3 is made up of 14 amino acids. After removal of 7 bases from V and 5 bases from J, the junction contained 9 bases not matched to a gene. CDR3 region: CASTEGTGQNEQYF. The CDR3 DNA reads as TGTGCCAGCACAGAAGGGACAGGGCAAAACGAGCAGTACTTC.

The genes are TRBV2 and TRBJ1-1, with 8 positions matching TRBD1. V shed 8 bases, J shed 6 bases, and the junction held 2 bases outside the gene matches. The CDR3 runs 11 residues. The V gene's germline CDR1 is SNHLY and CDR2 FYNNEI. The CDR3 spells CASGQGPEAFF. The CDR3 DNA follows: TGTGCCAGCGGACAGGGCCCTGAAGCTTTCTTT.

This clone was counted once. V gene TRBV27 combines with J gene TRBJ1-1, with D possibly matching TRBD1 (5 bases). In germline, CDR1 is MNHEY, CDR2 SMNVEV (reference sequence). V lost 2 bases and J lost 1, with 5 bases in between. The CDR3 covers 13 residues. The CDR3 DNA reads as TGTGCCAGCAGTTTAGGGACGAACACTGAAGCTTTCTTT. This sequence encodes CASSLGTNTEAFF.

The rearrangement links TRBV4-1 to TRBJ2-2; D is possibly TRBD1 (5 bases). Germline V gene data show CDR1 as MGHRA and CDR2 as YSYEKL. The germline V and J ends were trimmed by 7 bases and 5 bases, with 8 bases remaining between them. The CDR3 length is 12 residues. The DNA of the CDR3 is TGCGCCAGCAAAAGGGGTACCGGGGAGCTGTTTTTT. Its protein is CASKRGTGELFF.

The rearrangement links TRBV19 to TRBJ1-1, with 9 positions matching TRBD1. This CDR3 spans 15 amino acids. Germline V lookup: CDR1 LNHDA, CDR2 SQIVND (reference sequence). Unmatched junction bases numbered 11, after V lost 7 bases and J lost 5 bases. CDR3 sequence reads: CASTPGGTGWTEAFF. In nucleotides, the CDR3 is TGTGCCAGTACTCCCGGGGGGACAGGGTGGACTGAAGCTTTCTTT. Based on the CDR3 plus reference TRBV19 and TRBJ1-1, the full variable domain is DGGITQSPKYLFRKEGQNVTLSCEQNLNHDAMYWYRQDPGQGLRLIYYSQIVNDFQKGDIAEGYSVSREKKESFPLTVTSAQKNPTAFYLCASTPGGTGWTEAFFGQGTRLTVV.

J is TRBJ2-5 and V is TRBV19; 9 positions match TRBD1. The DNA matches TRBJ2-7 better at its end, which makes the J call doubtful. The germline gives CDR1 LNHDA, CDR2 SQIVND (reference sequence). The CDR3 has 14 amino acids. The CDR3 here is CASQNRGPTYEQYF. The CDR3 nucleotides read TGTGCCAGCCAAAACAGGGGGCCAACCTACGAGCAGTACTTC.

This chain joins TRBV7-9 and TRBJ1-3, with 9 bases identical to TRBD1. The length of the CDR3 is 14 residues. Germline V gene data show CDR1 as SEHNR and CDR2 as FQNEAQ (reference sequence). J gave up 1 base and V 7 bases, and 2 bases lay outside the gene matches. CDR3 loop: CASTQGASGNTIYF. The DNA of the CDR3 is TGTGCCAGCACACAGGGGGCATCTGGAAACACCATATATTTT.

V and J are TRBV5-4 and TRBJ2-1; perhaps TRBD2 as D (6 bases). Germline loops: CDR1 SGHNT, CDR2 YYREEE (reference sequence). Trimming took 7 bases from V and 2 from J, leaving 25 bases between them. This CDR3 spans 18 amino acids. CDR3 sequence (DNA): TGTGCCAGCCAAAACGACCGGGACTCCTCCCTAACCTACAATGAGCAGTTCTTC. It yields the protein CASQNDRDSSLTYNEQFF.

This clone was seen once. The chain recombines TRBV7-9 with TRBJ2-2, with 9 bases fitting TRBD1. Germline assignment: CDR1 SEHNR and CDR2 FQNEAQ (reference sequence). This CDR3 is 17 amino acids long. J was trimmed by 7 bases and V by 2 bases; bases with no gene match: 11. The CDR3 region is CASSLQTGGAFVGELFF. The CDR3 coding sequence is TGTGCCAGCAGCTTACAAACAGGGGGCGCGTTCGTCGGGGAGCTGTTTTTT. The full variable domain, in which reference TRBV7-9 and TRBJ2-2 provide the parts outside the CDR3, is DTGVSQNPRHKITKRGQNVTFRCDPISEHNRLYWYRQTLGQGPEFLTYFQNEAQLEKSRLLSDRFSAERPKGSFSTLEIQRTEQGDSAMYLCASSLQTGGAFVGELFFGEGSRLTVL.

The chain is built from TRBV6-1 and TRBJ2-2; maybe TRBD1 (6 bases). The CDR3 has 13 residues. V was cut by 10 bases and J by 4 bases, with 13 bases left in between. Germline V CDR1 and CDR2: MNHNS, SASEGT. The CDR3, as DNA: TGTGCCATCCAGGGGATTGGCACCGGGGAGCTGTTTTTT. This encodes CAIQGIGTGELFF.

This clone was seen a single time. The chain links TRBV5-4 to TRBJ2-7; 7 bases are shared with TRBD1. CDR3 size: 14 residues. V lost 4 bases and J lost 4; bases outside the gene matches: 8. Germline loops: CDR1 SGHNT, CDR2 YYREEE (reference sequence). DNA for the CDR3: TGTGCCAGCAGCCTTGGTATACAGGGGTACGAGCAGTACTTC. It codes for CASSLGIQGYEQYF.

In this sample, this clone turned up once. The V gene is TRBV5-1, the J gene TRBJ2-4; D is ambiguous. The V gene's germline CDR1 is SGHRS and CDR2 YFSETQ. CDR3 length: 15 amino acids. V lost 2 bases and J lost 3, with 12 bases in between. The CDR3 sequence is CASSLGMDDKNIQYF. CDR3 in DNA: TGCGCCAGCAGCTTAGGGATGGATGACAAAAACATTCAGTACTTC.

This clone was observed once. This rearrangement joins TRBV5-4 to TRBJ2-5, with D perhaps being TRBD1 or TRBD2 (5 bases each). The V end lost 2 bases, the J end lost 4 bases, and 15 bases lay between the germline ends. Per the germline V gene, CDR1 is SGHNT and CDR2 is YYREEE (reference sequence). CDR3 size: 15 residues. The CDR3 is CASSLAEQALETQYF. The CDR3 nucleotides read TGTGCCAGCAGCTTAGCGGAACAGGCCCTAGAGACCCAGTACTTC.